These 4 T cell receptor beta chains were sequenced from one sample in a study of shared clonotypes between healthy human individuals. Clones were read by immunoSEQ multiplex PCR, and TCRdb kept only the in-frame ones, dropping some. This table holds some 2,000,000 clones, just under 95% found once. Naive-designated CD8 cells lacked CD45RO, were positively enriched for CCR7, and omitted terminally differentiated effector memory CD45RA+ cells. The sequencing input was naive CD8+ T cells sorted from blood. The receptors stem from a man between 18 and 29 years old in good health.

A few counts support this clone. The chain carries TRBV25-1 and TRBJ1-2; D is unresolved. CDR1 MGHDK and CDR2 SYGVNS come from the germline V gene. Trimming pared 1 base from V and 7 bases from J, leaving 7 bases between. The CDR3 runs 12 residues. As DNA, the CDR3 is TGTGCCAGCAGTGAATTTGTGGGTGGCTACACCTTC. This encodes CASSEFVGGYTF.

The rearrangement joins TRBV15 to TRBJ1-4, with TRBD1 as a possible D gene (5 bases). V was trimmed by 0 bases and J by 8 bases, leaving 19 bases between them. CDR1 LNHNV and CDR2 YYDKDF come from the germline V gene (reference sequence). There are 17 residues in the CDR3. CDR3 in amino acids: CATSRDLDIGGGEKLFF. Here the CDR3 DNA reads TGTGCCACCAGCAGAGATCTAGATATTGGGGGTGGGGAAAAACTGTTTTTT.

Worth noting for this clone: This sample also contains other DNA sequences that code for the same CDR3. V gene TRBV2 combines with J gene TRBJ2-1, with D hard to call. The CDR3 length is 14 residues. The germline V and J ends were trimmed by 1 base and 6 bases, with 10 bases remaining between them. Germline V gene sequence: CDR1 SNHLY, CDR2 FYNNEI. The CDR3 nucleotides are TGTGCCAGCAGTGAAGGGTTAGCTGGCAATGAGCAGTTCTTC. This codes for CASSEGLAGNEQFF.

The rearrangement joins TRBV5-6 to TRBJ2-7; 16 nucleotides match TRBD2. The CDR3 consists of 16 residues. Trimming at V came to 4 bases and at J to 6 bases, leaving 7 bases not matched to a gene. From germline, CDR1 is SGHDT and CDR2 YYEEEE. The CDR3 loop reads CASSPGLAGGLAEQYF. The CDR3 nucleotides are TGTGCCAGCAGCCCGGGACTAGCGGGGGGGTTGGCCGAGCAGTACTTC.